Each of the 15 T cell receptor beta chains below was sequenced from the same sample in a study of cytomegalovirus exposure and HLA in healthy donors. Primers included in the PCR were 60 Vbeta and 13 Jbeta primers. TCRdb's copy holds only in-frame clones and misses some; the assay was immunoSEQ multiplex PCR. The table has some 65,000 clones, less than 65% seen once. What was sequenced was PBMCs. Every receptor here comes from a man aged 25-45 years in good health and CMV-seronegative.

The gene calls are TRBV11-2 and TRBJ2-3; no definite D call. There are 13 residues in the CDR3. V gave up 3 bases and J gave up 0 bases, with 4 bases separating them. Germline CDR1 SGHAT, CDR2 FQNNGV. Here the CDR3 DNA reads TGTGCCAGCAGCTTTGGCAGCACAGATACGCAGTATTTT. This codes for CASSFGSTDTQYF. The variable domain in full, with the rest retrieved from reference TRBV11-2 and TRBJ2-3, is EAGVAQSPRYKIIEKRQSVAFWCNPISGHATLYWYQQILGQGPKLLIQFQNNGVVDDSQLPKDRFSAERLKGVDSTLKIQPAKLEDSAVYLCASSFGSTDTQYFGPGTRLTVL.

The V gene is TRBV29-1, the J gene TRBJ2-5, with 8 bases matching TRBD2. The J call is doubtful: the DNA matches TRBJ2-7 better. CDR3 size: 15 residues. Germline-derived CDR1 and CDR2 are SQVTM and ANQGSEA. CDR3 amino acids: CSVDLPGGADYEQYF. In DNA, the CDR3 is TGCAGCGTTGATTTGCCGGGGGGGGCGGACTACGAGCAGTACTTC.

In its sample, this clone was seen a few times. V and J are TRBV6-5 and TRBJ1-3, with TRBD1 matching 7 bases. Germline trimming cut 10 bases from V and 0 bases from J; bases unmatched to any gene: 6. From germline, CDR1 is MNHEY and CDR2 SVGAGI. The CDR3 extends over 14 amino acids. DNA of the CDR3: TGTGCCACCAAGGGGGCCAGCTCTGGAAACACCATATATTTT. This sequence encodes CATKGASSGNTIYF.

The V call is TRBV5-1, the J call TRBJ1-2; D might be TRBD1 (5 bases). Trimming left V 5 bases short and J 5 bases short, with 13 bases between. Germline CDR1 and CDR2: SGHRS and YFSETQ. The CDR3 totals 13 residues. CDR3 amino acids: CASSFETAYGYTF. In nucleotides, the CDR3 is TGCGCCAGCAGTTTTGAGACAGCATATGGCTACACCTTC.

V is TRBV6-6 and J is TRBJ1-1, with 10 bases that match TRBD1. CDR3 size: 16 residues. Germline lookup yields CDR1 MNHNY and CDR2 SVGAGI (reference sequence). The J segment lost 3 bases and the V segment lost 6 bases, leaving 10 bases of the junction unmatched. CDR3 amino acids: CASRTGTGVRDTEAFF. The CDR3, as DNA: TGTGCCAGCAGAACCGGGACAGGGGTAAGAGACACTGAAGCTTTCTTT.

This clone was detected only a few times. This sequence joins TRBV7-8 and TRBJ2-5, with 9 bases that match TRBD2. CDR3 length: 15 residues. Germline loops: CDR1 SGHVS, CDR2 FQNEAQ. V trimming: 5 bases; J trimming: 5 bases; junction bases outside the gene matches: 9. The CDR3 loop is CASSTAGGPGETQYF. CDR3 nucleotide sequence: TGTGCCAGCAGCACCGCGGGGGGGCCCGGGGAGACCCAGTACTTC.

The rearrangement links TRBV6-5 to TRBJ2-7, with 8 positions matching TRBD2. Germline assignment: CDR1 MNHEY and CDR2 SVGAGI. The CDR3 length is 13 residues. Trimming at V came to 6 bases and at J to 8 bases, leaving 9 bases not matched to a gene. CDR3: CASSPGGLYKQYF. DNA for the CDR3: TGTGCCAGCAGCCCGGGGGGGCTATACAAGCAGTACTTC.

The V and J genes are TRBV7-2 and TRBJ1-5; D gene uncertain. The CDR3 loop spans 15 amino acids. Trimming removed 4 bases at V and 6 bases at J, with 16 bases between. Looked up from germline, CDR1 is SGHTA and CDR2 is FQGNSA. This CDR3 is CASSYLSGGAQPQHF. CDR3 DNA sequence: TGTGCCAGCAGCTACCTGAGTGGCGGAGCTCAGCCCCAGCATTTT.

The chain joins TRBV2 to TRBJ2-7; 7 bases match TRBD2. There are 15 residues in the CDR3. Germline V gives CDR1 SNHLY, CDR2 FYNNEI. The V and J ends lost 3 bases and 6 bases, in that order; junction bases with no gene match: 11. The CDR3 sequence: CASSEGGRIGVEQYF. For the CDR3, the DNA is TGTGCCAGCAGTGAGGGGGGGAGAATCGGGGTCGAGCAGTACTTC.

This clone was recorded once. The chain combines TRBV15 with TRBJ2-1, with D maybe TRBD2 (5 bases). Germline assignment: CDR1 LNHNV and CDR2 YYDKDF (reference sequence). Trimming cost V 0 bases and J 10 bases, with 16 bases left between them. This CDR3 has 15 amino acids. Written as DNA, the CDR3 is TGTGCCACCAGCAGAGATCTGGACTTGGTCGGGGAGCAGTTCTTC. It encodes CATSRDLDLVGEQFF.

The rearrangement links TRBV9 to TRBJ1-1, with a tentative D call TRBD1 (5 bases). Trimming removed 0 bases at V and 3 bases at J, with 9 bases between. The germline V gene has CDR1 SGDLS and CDR2 YYNGEE. This CDR3 has 14 amino acids. The CDR3 sequence is CASSVAAGDTEAFF. For the CDR3, the DNA is TGTGCCAGCAGCGTAGCTGCGGGGGACACTGAAGCTTTCTTT. The variable domain in full, with the rest retrieved from reference TRBV9 and TRBJ1-1, is DSGVTQTPKHLITATGQRVTLRCSPRSGDLSVYWYQQSLDQGLQFLIQYYNGEERAKGNILERFSAQQFPDLHSELNLSSLELGDSALYFCASSVAAGDTEAFFGQGTRLTVV.

The chain couples TRBV6-4 to TRBJ2-7, with TRBD1 matching over 8 bases. The CDR3 extends over 14 amino acids. Germline trimming cut 6 bases from V and 0 bases from J; bases unmatched to any gene: 4. The germline CDR1 and CDR2 sequences are MRHNA and SNTAGT. This CDR3 is CASSRDRSSYEQYF. In DNA form, the CDR3 reads TGTGCCAGCAGCCGGGACAGGAGCTCCTACGAGCAGTACTTC.

V usage is TRBV18 and J usage is TRBJ1-2; 10 bases align to TRBD1. Per the germline V gene, CDR1 is KGHSH and CDR2 is LQKENI. The CDR3 runs to 15 residues. V shed 4 bases, J shed 6 bases, and the junction held 8 bases outside the gene matches. The DNA of the CDR3 is TGTGCCAGCTCACTTAGACAGGGGGCGAACGATGGCTACACCTTC. Its protein product is CASSLRQGANDGYTF.

This clone appeared a single time. V usage is TRBV7-9 and J usage is TRBJ2-1, with 12 bases that match TRBD2. This CDR3 has 13 amino acids. The V gene's germline CDR1 is SEHNR and CDR2 FQNEAQ (reference sequence). The V segment lost 3 bases and the J segment 14 bases; nucleotides outside the gene matches: 5. The CDR3 loop is CASSFASGGAEFF. The CDR3 nucleotides read TGTGCCAGCAGCTTCGCTAGCGGGGGGGCAGAGTTCTTC.

About this clone: An end of the junction does not agree with germline; a read error may underlie this. V gene TRBV15 combines with J gene TRBJ2-1; 7 bases line up with TRBD1. Germline V gene data show CDR1 as LNHNV and CDR2 as YYDKDF (reference sequence). The CDR3 spans 14 residues. This chain's CDR3 is CATNRQGSYNEQFF. The CDR3 region has the DNA TGTGCCACCAACAGACAGGGATCCTACAATGAGCAGTTCTTC.